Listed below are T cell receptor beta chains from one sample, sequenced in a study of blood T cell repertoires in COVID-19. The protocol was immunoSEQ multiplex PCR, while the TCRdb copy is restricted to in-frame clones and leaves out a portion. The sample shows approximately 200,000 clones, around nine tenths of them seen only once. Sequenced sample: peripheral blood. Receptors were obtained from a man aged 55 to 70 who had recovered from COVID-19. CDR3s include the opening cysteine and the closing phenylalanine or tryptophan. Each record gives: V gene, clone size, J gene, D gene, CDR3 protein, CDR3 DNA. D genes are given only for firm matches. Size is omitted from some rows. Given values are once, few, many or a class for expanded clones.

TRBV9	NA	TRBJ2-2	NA	CASRLASNTGELFF	TGTGCCAGCAGGCTGGCCTCGAACACCGGGGAGCTGTTTTTT
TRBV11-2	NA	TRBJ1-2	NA	CASSPRGRDGYTF	TGTGCCAGCAGCCCCAGGGGAAGGGATGGCTACACCTTC
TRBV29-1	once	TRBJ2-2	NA	CSVERTANTGELFF	TGCAGCGTTGAAAGGACAGCGAACACCGGGGAGCTGTTTTTT
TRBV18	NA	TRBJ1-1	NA	CASSPIKNTEAFF	TGTGCCAGCTCACCAATTAAGAACACTGAAGCTTTCTTT
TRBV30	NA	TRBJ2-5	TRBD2	CAWSVVRGGETQYF	TGTGCCTGGAGTGTAGTGCGGGGGGGCGAGACCCAGTACTTC
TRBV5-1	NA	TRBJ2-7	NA	CASSLESGAPYEQYF	TGCGCCAGCAGCTTGGAATCAGGGGCCCCCTACGAGCAGTACTTC
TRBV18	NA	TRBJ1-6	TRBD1	CASSQGTGQSNSPLHF	TGTGCCAGCTCACAAGGTACGGGACAGTCTAATTCACCCCTCCACTTT
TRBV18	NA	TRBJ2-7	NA	CASSLAGWNEQYF	TGTGCCAGCTCACTGGCAGGGTGGAACGAGCAGTACTTC
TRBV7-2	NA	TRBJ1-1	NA	CASSLAGGRVMNTEAFF	TGTGCCAGCAGCTTAGCGGGGGGGAGAGTGATGAACACTGAAGCTTTCTTT
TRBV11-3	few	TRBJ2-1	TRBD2	CASSQGLAGGTNEQFF	TGTGCCAGCAGCCAGGGACTAGCGGGAGGTACGAATGAGCAGTTCTTC
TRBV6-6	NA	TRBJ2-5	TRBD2	CASSTSLAVQETQYF	TGTGCCAGCAGTACCTCACTAGCGGTCCAAGAGACCCAGTACTTC
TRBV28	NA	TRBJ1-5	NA	CASSLSTHNQPQHF	TGTGCCAGCAGTTTGTCAACTCACAATCAGCCCCAGCATTTT
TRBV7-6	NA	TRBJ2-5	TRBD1	CASSLGSGTGMETQYF	TGTGCCAGCAGCTTAGGCTCCGGGACAGGGATGGAGACCCAGTACTTC
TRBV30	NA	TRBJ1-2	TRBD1	CAWMGQGDGYTF	TGTGCCTGGATGGGTCAGGGGGATGGCTACACCTTC
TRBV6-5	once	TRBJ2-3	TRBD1	CASNPDRSGTQYF	TGTGCCAGCAACCCGGACAGGTCGGGTACGCAGTATTTT
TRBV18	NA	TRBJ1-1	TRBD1	CASSPRGTGSNTEAFF	TGTGCCAGCTCACCGCGCGGGACAGGGTCGAACACTGAAGCTTTCTTT
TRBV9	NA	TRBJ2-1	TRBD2	CASSVIAGGEYNEQFF	TGTGCCAGCAGCGTTATAGCGGGAGGGGAATACAATGAGCAGTTCTTC
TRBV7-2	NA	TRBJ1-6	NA	CASSLVGGGITPLHF	TGTGCCAGCAGCTTAGTTGGTGGAGGTATAACCCCCCTCCACTTT
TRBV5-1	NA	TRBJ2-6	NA	CASSPTVAAGANVLTF	TGCGCCAGCAGCCCGACTGTAGCCGCTGGGGCCAACGTCCTGACTTTC
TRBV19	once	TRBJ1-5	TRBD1	CASSINRGGISNQPQHF	TGTGCCAGTAGTATTAACAGGGGCGGTATTAGCAATCAGCCCCAGCATTTT
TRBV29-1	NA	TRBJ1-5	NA	CSVLTADLNQPQHF	TGCAGCGTTTTGACAGCTGATCTCAATCAGCCCCAGCATTTT
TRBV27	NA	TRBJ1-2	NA	CASRVHQVLGGYGYTF	TGTGCCAGCAGGGTACACCAAGTCCTAGGCGGCTATGGCTACACCTTC
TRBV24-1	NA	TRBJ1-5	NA	CATGPGISNQPQHF	TGTGCCACCGGCCCAGGAATTAGCAATCAGCCCCAGCATTTT
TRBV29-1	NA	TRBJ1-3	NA	CSVETQGSDSGNTIYF	TGCAGCGTTGAAACCCAGGGGTCCGACTCTGGAAACACCATATATTTT
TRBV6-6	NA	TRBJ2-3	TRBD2	CASRSGLAGTDTQYF	TGTGCCAGCAGATCGGGACTAGCAGGCACAGATACGCAGTATTTT
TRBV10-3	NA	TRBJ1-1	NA	CAISEVPAEAFF	TGTGCCATCAGTGAGGTCCCCGCTGAAGCTTTCTTT
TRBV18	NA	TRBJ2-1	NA	CASSPPRQVDEQFF	TGTGCCAGCTCACCACCGAGACAGGTGGATGAGCAGTTCTTC
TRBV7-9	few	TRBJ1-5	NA	CASSLAGDGGQPQHF	TGTGCCAGCAGCTTAGCGGGGGACGGGGGTCAGCCCCAGCATTTT
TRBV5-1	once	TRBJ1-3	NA	CASSLAGRLGPGNTIYF	TGCGCCAGCAGCTTGGCCGGGAGGTTAGGGCCTGGAAACACCATATATTTT
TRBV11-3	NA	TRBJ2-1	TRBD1	CASSRTGDGFDEQFF	TGTGCCAGCAGCCGGACAGGGGATGGGTTCGATGAGCAGTTCTTC
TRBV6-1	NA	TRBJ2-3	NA	CASSERTATDTQYF	TGTGCCAGCAGTGAGCGGACAGCCACAGATACGCAGTATTTT
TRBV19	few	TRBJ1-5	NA	CASSIVGRGSNQPQHF	TGTGCCAGTAGTATAGTTGGCAGGGGTAGCAATCAGCCCCAGCATTTT
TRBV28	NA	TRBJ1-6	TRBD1	CASSPSTGDGSPLHF	TGTGCCAGCAGTCCATCGACAGGGGACGGTTCACCCCTCCACTTT
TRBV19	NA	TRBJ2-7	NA	CASTSVEGSNGEQYF	TGTGCCAGTACCAGCGTGGAGGGAAGCAATGGCGAGCAGTACTTC
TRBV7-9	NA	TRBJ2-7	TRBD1	CASRSEGTGSEQYF	TGTGCCAGCAGGAGTGAAGGGACAGGGAGCGAGCAGTACTTC
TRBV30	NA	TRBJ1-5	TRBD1	CAWKQLQGSQPQHF	TGTGCCTGGAAGCAGTTACAGGGGAGCCAGCCCCAGCATTTT
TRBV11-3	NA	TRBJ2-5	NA	CASSHSGSYQETQYF	TGTGCCAGCAGCCATTCCGGGAGTTACCAAGAGACCCAGTACTTC
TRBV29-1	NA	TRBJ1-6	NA	CSVVGGGDSPLHF	TGCAGCGTTGTAGGCGGGGGGGATTCACCCCTCCACTTT
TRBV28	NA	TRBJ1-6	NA	CASHTAGQGNSPLHF	TGTGCCAGCCACACCGCGGGGCAGGGAAATTCACCCCTCCACTTT
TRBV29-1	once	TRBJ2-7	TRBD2	CSAGGGRGSYEQYF	TGCAGCGCTGGGGGAGGGAGAGGGAGCTACGAGCAGTACTTC
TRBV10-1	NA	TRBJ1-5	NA	CASSERGQPQHF	TGCGCCAGCAGTGAGCGGGGGCAGCCCCAGCATTTT
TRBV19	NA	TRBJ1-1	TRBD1	CASARQGLNTEAFF	TGTGCCAGTGCCCGACAGGGATTGAACACTGAAGCTTTCTTT